This T cell receptor (beta chain) was profiled in a study of CD8 T cells in ankylosing spondylitis. Points from the study as a whole: Some motif variants were previously reported in reactive arthritis synovial fluid and blood. Roughly 8 highly homologous variants made up a TCR beta motif that seemed to typify ankylosing spondylitis blood. Disease-associated clones were reportedly significantly overrepresented in matched ankylosing spondylitis synovial fluid.

Germline loops: CDR1 SGDLS, CDR2 YYNGEE. The CDR3 totals 15 residues. The ends were cut back, 0 bases at V and 7 bases at J, with 11 bases in the middle. Library preparation for TCR beta used quantitative 5'-RACE with molecular barcodes. TCRdb re-called the 5' RACE reads with MiXCR, one entry per CDR3 protein. The sample gives tens of thousands of distinct CDR3 sequences, less than 4% of which show up once; 2.8% is in the top ten. This clonotype came up many times. The target antigen is unknown. The source material was blood, either unsorted or a sorted T cell fraction (not recorded which). The V gene is TRBV9, the J gene TRBJ1-6; D gene ambiguous. The receptor's source is a male donor with ankylosing spondylitis or in good health (not recorded which). The CDR3 loop is CASSVAGQANSPLHF. CDR3 DNA: TGTGCCAGCAGCGTAGCGGGTCAGGCAAATTCACCCCTCCACTTT.